This is a list of T cell receptor beta chains from one sample in a study of blood T cells in healthy people across ages. TCRdb passed the 5' RACE reads through MiXCR, listing each CDR3 protein once. The sample includes roughly 1,500,000 distinct CDR3 sequences, about 35% of them seen just once. The sequenced sample was blood. Receptor source: a woman aged 30 to 39 in good health. Both conserved end residues are part of each CDR3. The D gene is left open where the match is weak. Part of the rows lack a size; the others show once, few, many or a class for expanded clones.

j_call v_call d_call clone_size cdr3_nt cdr3_aa
TRBJ2-5 TRBV9 . few TGTGCCAGCAGCGTAGGACTTAAAGAGACCCAGTACTTC CASSVGLKETQYF
TRBJ1-5 TRBV7-8 . few TGTGCCAGCAGCAGCGGAGCCGCTACCAATCAGCCCCAGCATTTT CASSSGAATNQPQHF
TRBJ1-1 TRBV18 . few TGTGCCAGCTCAGTGAGGGGCACTGAAGCTTTCTTT CASSVRGTEAFF
TRBJ2-4 TRBV3-1 . few TGTGCCAGCAGCCAGTCGAGATGGGAGCAGTACTTC CASSQSRWEQYF
TRBJ1-2 TRBV20-1 TRBD1 many TGCAGTGCTAGACTCGGGACAGGAGCTAACTATGGCTACACCTTC CSARLGTGANYGYTF
TRBJ2-6 TRBV2 . . TGTGCCAGCAGTGGTAAGGGGTCTGGGGCCAACGTCCTGACTTTC CASSGKGSGANVLTF
TRBJ2-1 TRBV9 TRBD2 few TGTGCCAGCAGCGTCCGGGGGGGCGGGTACAATGAGCAGTTCTTC CASSVRGGGYNEQFF
TRBJ2-3 TRBV13 TRBD2 few TGTGCCAGCAGCACGGGGACTATAGCGGGAGATACGCAGTATTTT CASSTGTIAGDTQYF
TRBJ2-3 TRBV4-1 TRBD2 . TGCGCCAGCAGCCCCCGACAGGGAGGGAAACTAGCGGGAGCCACAGATACGCAGTATTTT CASSPRQGGKLAGATDTQYF
TRBJ2-7 TRBV2 . . TGTGCCAGCAGTGATGGAGGACTGCGGGATGAGCAGTACTTC CASSDGGLRDEQYF
TRBJ2-7 TRBV7-3 . many TGTGCCAGCAGCTTAATCGCGGGAACGTACGAGCAGTACTTC CASSLIAGTYEQYF
TRBJ2-3 TRBV28 . . TGTGCCAGCAGTCTCAAGGGACCTAGCACAGATACGCAGTATTTT CASSLKGPSTDTQYF
TRBJ2-3 TRBV27 TRBD2 . TGTGTCAGCACCCCGTTAGCGGGAGGAAACGCAGATACGCAGTATTTT CVSTPLAGGNADTQYF
TRBJ1-6 TRBV15 . . TGTGCCACCAGCAGAGTTGGACGGGATCCCAATTCACCCCTCCACTTT CATSRVGRDPNSPLHF
TRBJ2-1 TRBV20-1 . . TGCAGTGCTAGTTTCGGCAGGGGAGTCATGGGATCCTACAATGAGCAGTTCTTC CSASFGRGVMGSYNEQFF
TRBJ2-6 TRBV27 . . TGTGCCAGCAGTTTCGGGGCTGGGACCAACGTCCTGACTTTC CASSFGAGTNVLTF
TRBJ2-3 TRBV24-1 . few TGTGCCACCTCAGACCTCGAGGGGGACACCCTTAAAACAGATACGCAGTATTTT CATSDLEGDTLKTDTQYF
TRBJ2-7 TRBV11-2 TRBD2 . TGTGCCAGCAGCTGGTCACTAGCGGGGGTCTCCTACGAGCAGTACTTC CASSWSLAGVSYEQYF
TRBJ2-1 TRBV3-1 . few TGTGCCAGCAGCCAAGTAAAGGGAGGCCGATCCCATGAGCAGTTCTTC CASSQVKGGRSHEQFF
TRBJ2-1 TRBV27 TRBD2 . TGTGCCAGCAGTTTATTTAGCGGGACCTCCTACAATGAGCAGTTCTTC CASSLFSGTSYNEQFF
TRBJ2-3 TRBV29-1 TRBD1 . TGCAGCGTTGATTCGGGGACAGGGGACAGCACAGATACGCAGTATTTT CSVDSGTGDSTDTQYF
TRBJ2-3 TRBV29-1 TRBD2 . TGCAGCGTTGAAGGTCCTAGCGGAAGCACAGATACGCAGTATTTT CSVEGPSGSTDTQYF
TRBJ2-2 TRBV28 TRBD2 . TGTGCCAGCAGTTCCCGACTAGCGGAACACGGGGAGCTGTTTTTT CASSSRLAEHGELFF
TRBJ2-1 TRBV24-1 . few TGTGCCACAGGGGTGGGAAATGAGCAGTTCTTC CATGVGNEQFF
TRBJ2-7 TRBV7-3 TRBD1 many TGTGCCAGCAGCATACAGGGGGGTTTCTACGAGCAGTACTTC CASSIQGGFYEQYF
TRBJ2-7 TRBV5-1 . . TGCGCCAGCAGCTTGGGAGCAAACTCCTACGAGCAGTACTTC CASSLGANSYEQYF
TRBJ2-3 TRBV6-1 . . TGTGCCAGCAGTGAAGTGAGGTCGGAGTATTTT CASSEVRSEYF
TRBJ2-1 TRBV7-9 . . TGTGCCAGCAGCCCAGACTCGCCCTGGGCCAATGAGCAGTTCTTC CASSPDSPWANEQFF
TRBJ2-5 TRBV11-2 TRBD2 . TGTGCCAGCAGCCCATTTAGCGGGGCCCAAGAGACCCAGTACTTC CASSPFSGAQETQYF
TRBJ2-5 TRBV11-2 . . TGTGCCAGCAGCCCCGGGGAGTCCCTAGCCCCCCTTAGTCAGTACTTC CASSPGESLAPLSQYF
TRBJ2-1 TRBV5-1 . . TGCGCCAGCAGCTTGGCCTTGGAAGTCAGGACTCCCTCCTACAATGAGCAGTTCTTC CASSLALEVRTPSYNEQFF
TRBJ2-1 TRBV6-4 . few TGTGCCAGCAGTGACCACTCGGGGAATGAGCAGTTCTTC CASSDHSGNEQFF
TRBJ2-7 TRBV5-1 TRBD2 . TGCGCCAGCAGGTCGGGACTAGCGGCGGACTACGAGCAGTACTTC CASRSGLAADYEQYF
TRBJ2-3 TRBV10-1 TRBD2 few TGCGCCAGCAGTGGACTAGCGGGGGCCCATTTATCGTTGGATACGCAGTATTTT CASSGLAGAHLSLDTQYF
TRBJ2-1 TRBV28 . . TGTGCCAGCAGTTTGGGGGGCGAGACCCATGAGCAGTTCTTC CASSLGGETHEQFF
TRBJ2-3 TRBV12-3/TRBV12-4 . . TGTGCCAGCAGTTTTAACAGCCCAGATACGCAGTATTTT CASSFNSPDTQYF